This T cell receptor beta chain was documented in a study of blood T cells in healthy people across ages. The CDR3 sequence is 17 residues long. Germline CDR1 SGHVS, CDR2 FNYEAQ. J was trimmed by 2 bases and V by 5 bases; bases with no gene match: 9. In the case of this clonotype: Its antigen is currently unknown.

Study-level results: Diversity estimated from one million T cells was considered an underestimate. Naive CD4+ cell counts and diversity both ran higher in long-lived than in aged donors. The unsorted PBMCs prevented any conclusive comparison of naive versus antigen-experienced cells.

With a J-beta primer mix and a sample-barcoded 5' primer, a second PCR ran about 6 to 11 cycles. A single record per CDR3 protein comes from TCRdb applying MiXCR to the 5' RACE reads. The sample lists hundreds of thousands of distinct CDR3 sequences, under 45% seen once, with around 21% in the top ten. The V call is TRBV7-6, the J call TRBJ2-3; 11 nucleotides match TRBD2. The origin of this receptor is a man aged 55 to 70 in good health. Sequenced: blood. The CDR3, as DNA: TGTGCCAGCAGCCTAAACCTAGCGGGGGGATTCACAGATACGCAGTATTTT. The encoded protein is CASSLNLAGGFTDTQYF.